Below are 27 T cell receptor beta chains sequenced from a single sample in a study of OX40 agonist ivuxolimab in advanced cancers. TCRdb's copy holds only in-frame clones and misses some; the assay was immunoSEQ multiplex PCR. Of 65,000 to 80,000 clones listed, approximately 91% are singletons. Sequencing used CD4+ or CD8+ T cells sorted from blood, obtained in a trial of the OX40 agonist ivuxolimab. Receptor source: an adult with an advanced solid tumor such as melanoma, head and neck, liver or kidney cancer.

Points on this clone: In the same sample, other DNA sequences code for this CDR3. The rearrangement links TRBV19 to TRBJ1-1; no clear D. The V gene's germline CDR1 is LNHDA and CDR2 SQIVND (reference sequence). The CDR3 is 14 residues long. With 1 base removed from V and 1 base from J, the gap between germline ends came to 7 bases. The CDR3 region is CASSIAGPNTEAFF. CDR3 DNA sequence: TGTGCCAGTAGTATAGCCGGCCCGAACACTGAAGCTTTCTTT.

The rearrangement uses TRBV10-1 and TRBJ1-1, with D possibly being TRBD1 (6 bases). The germline V and J ends were trimmed by 3 bases and 1 base, with 9 bases remaining between them. Germline V gives CDR1 WNHNN, CDR2 SYGVQD (reference sequence). CDR3 size: 14 residues. The CDR3 loop reads CASSDGDTNTEAFF. CDR3 in DNA: TGCGCCAGCAGTGACGGGGACACGAACACTGAAGCTTTCTTT.

The CDR3 reads CASSPRTGGEETQYF. The CDR3, as DNA: TGTGCCAGCAGCCCTAGGACAGGGGGGGAAGAGACCCAGTACTTC. The chain combines TRBV12-1 with TRBJ2-5; the D call in the table, TRBD1, was not verified against the DNA. TRBV12-1 is a listed pseudogene. CDR3 length: 15 residues.

This clone has only a few counts. V gene TRBV28 combines with J gene TRBJ2-7; 8 nucleotides agree with TRBD1. The V gene end was trimmed by 5 bases and the J gene end by 3 bases; junction bases not matched to a gene: 9. This CDR3 is 15 amino acids long. The germline V gene encodes CDR1 MDHEN and CDR2 SYDVKM. The CDR3 DNA reads as TGTGCCAGCAGTGCGCCACGGACAGGGTTCTACGAGCAGTACTTC. Its protein product is CASSAPRTGFYEQYF.

The chain combines TRBV29-1 with TRBJ1-1; D not certain. This CDR3 is built from 13 residues. From germline, CDR1 is SQVTM and CDR2 ANQGSEA. V was cut by 8 bases and J by 0 bases, with 13 bases left in between. The DNA of the CDR3 is TGCAGCACTCCCGGGAGGCTGAACACTGAAGCTTTCTTT. Its protein is CSTPGRLNTEAFF.

The chain recombines TRBV5-6 with TRBJ2-2; the D is unclear. The germline V gene encodes CDR1 SGHDT and CDR2 YYEEEE. The CDR3 is made up of 15 amino acids. The ends were cut back, 0 bases at V and 1 base at J, with 7 bases in the middle. This chain's CDR3 is CASSLAGMNTGELFF. CDR3 nucleotide sequence: TGTGCCAGCAGCTTGGCTGGGATGAACACCGGGGAGCTGTTTTTT.

In nucleotides, the CDR3 is TGTGCCAGCAGTGAAAGGACAGGGTGGACTTATAGCAATCAGCCCCAGCATTTT. Its protein product is CASSERTGWTYSNQPQHF. This rearrangement joins TRBV6-1 to TRBJ1-5, with 8 nucleotides matching TRBD1. V gave up 2 bases and J gave up 0 bases; unmatched junction bases: 9. The CDR3 covers 18 residues. Germline lookup yields CDR1 MNHNS and CDR2 SASEGT.

This chain joins TRBV19 and TRBJ1-1; no definite D call. The CDR3 is 14 residues long. Germline CDR1 and CDR2: LNHDA and SQIVND (reference sequence). The germline V and J ends were trimmed by 0 bases and 6 bases, with 11 bases remaining between them. Here the CDR3 DNA reads TGTGCCAGTAGTATAGACGGCGGTTCGTCTGAAGCTTTCTTT. Translated, it gives CASSIDGGSSEAFF.

This clone was observed a single time. The chain is built from TRBV5-6 and TRBJ1-4; a possible D gene is TRBD1 (5 bases). V shed 0 bases and J shed 11 bases, with 26 bases lying between them. The CDR3 is 18 amino acids. The germline gives CDR1 SGHDT, CDR2 YYEEEE. DNA for the CDR3: TGTGCCAGCAGCTTGGTAAGGCCTTCGGCCGGGTCGGAGGGGAAACTGTTTTTT. It codes for CASSLVRPSAGSEGKLFF.

CDR3 residues: CASRLLDGANTEAFF. The CDR3 DNA sequence: TGTGCCAGCAGACTCTTGGACGGAGCGAACACTGAAGCTTTCTTT. V and J are TRBV6-1 and TRBJ1-1, with no clear D. The CDR3 length is 15 residues. V lost 6 bases and J 1 base, leaving 15 bases between the germline ends. Germline CDR1 is MNHNS and CDR2 is SASEGT.

The chain has TRBV29-1 and TRBJ1-2; D not resolved. The CDR3 runs to 12 residues. CDR1 and CDR2 (germline): SQVTM, ANQGSEA. The V and J ends lost 2 bases and 10 bases respectively, with 14 bases between them. CDR3 residues: CSVEMEVATYTF. The CDR3 DNA reads as TGCAGCGTTGAAATGGAGGTGGCCACCTACACCTTC.

The rearrangement joins TRBV6-5 to TRBJ1-2; D gene ambiguous. The CDR3 runs 12 residues. Germline V lookup: CDR1 MNHEY, CDR2 SVGAGI. V was clipped by 8 bases and J by 8 bases, with 15 bases between them. CDR3: CASGPESLGYTF. CDR3 in DNA: TGTGCCAGCGGTCCGGAGTCCCTAGGCTACACCTTC.

The chain couples TRBV30 to TRBJ2-1; a weak D match, TRBD1 (6 bases). Between the trimmed V and J ends, which lost 7 bases and 9 bases, there was a span of 19 bases. This CDR3 spans 13 amino acids. Germline V CDR1 and CDR2: GTSNPN, SVGIG (reference sequence). This CDR3 reads CALQTRGFSEQFF. CDR3 sequence (DNA): TGTGCCTTACAAACCAGGGGTTTTAGTGAGCAGTTCTTC.

The rearrangement joins TRBV12-5 to TRBJ2-1; 13 positions agree with TRBD2. The CDR3 runs 16 residues. Unmatched junction bases numbered 5, after V lost 1 base and J lost 8 bases. In germline, CDR1 is LGHNT, CDR2 FRNRAP. DNA of the CDR3: TGTGCTAGTGGTTTGGGACTAGCGGGAGGAGCAGATGAGCAGTTCTTC. Its protein is CASGLGLAGGADEQFF.

The V and J genes are TRBV23-1 and TRBJ2-6; TRBD1 aligns across 9 bases. TRBV23-1 falls under the ORF class, with uncertain function. V was clipped by 4 bases and J by 4 bases; unmatched bases: 11. CDR3 size: 18 residues. The CDR3 is CASSPVQGAPCGANVLTF. As DNA, the CDR3 is TGCGCCAGCAGTCCAGTACAGGGGGCCCCGTGCGGGGCCAACGTCCTGACTTTC.

This chain connects TRBV9 to TRBJ2-7; perhaps TRBD1 as D (6 bases). The CDR3 contains 16 residues. Deletions cut 4 bases from V and 1 base from J, with 18 bases between. Per germline, CDR1 SGDLS and CDR2 YYNGEE. Written as DNA, the CDR3 is TGTGCCAGCAGCCCACCCATTGGGGGCCCTTCCTACGAGCAGTACTTC. Residues: CASSPPIGGPSYEQYF. The full variable domain, with the rest looked up from reference TRBV9 and TRBJ2-7, is DSGVTQTPKHLITATGQRVTLRCSPRSGDLSVYWYQQSLDQGLQFLIQYYNGEERAKGNILERFSAQQFPDLHSELNLSSLELGDSALYFCASSPPIGGPSYEQYFGPGTRLTVT.

The chain couples TRBV9 to TRBJ2-7, with 7 bases lining up with TRBD1. Germline lookup yields CDR1 SGDLS and CDR2 YYNGEE. The CDR3 length is 14 residues. The junction had 11 bases not matched to a gene; V was cut back by 4 bases and J by 7 bases. The CDR3 sequence is CASSQGQNLLEQYF. CDR3 coding DNA: TGTGCCAGCAGCCAGGGACAGAACCTTTTGGAGCAGTACTTC.

The genes are TRBV19 and TRBJ2-1; weak D call: TRBD2 (6 bases). The CDR3 extends over 16 amino acids. The germline V gene has CDR1 LNHDA and CDR2 SQIVND (reference sequence). Trimming shortened V by 10 bases and J by 8 bases, and 27 bases separated the two germline ends. CDR3 protein: CATRRFTGSKADEQFF. CDR3 nucleotides: TGTGCCACTAGAAGATTCACCGGGAGCAAGGCTGATGAGCAGTTCTTC. Drawing the rest from reference TRBV19 and TRBJ2-1, the complete variable domain is DGGITQSPKYLFRKEGQNVTLSCEQNLNHDAMYWYRQDPGQGLRLIYYSQIVNDFQKGDIAEGYSVSREKKESFPLTVTSAQKNPTAFYLCATRRFTGSKADEQFFGPGTRLTVL.

V gene TRBV27 combines with J gene TRBJ2-7, with 12 nucleotides matching TRBD2. This CDR3 has 15 residues. Germline CDR1 reads MNHEY; CDR2 reads SMNVEV (reference sequence). J gave up 7 bases and V 3 bases, and 7 bases lay outside the gene matches. The CDR3 DNA reads as TGTGCCAGCAGTTTCAGACTAGCGGGAGTAGGTGAGCAGTACTTC. Its translation: CASSFRLAGVGEQYF.

The CDR3 protein is CASSPLGGLGSYNEQFF. The CDR3 DNA follows: TGTGCCAGCAGCCCCTTGGGGGGCTTGGGCTCCTACAATGAGCAGTTCTTC. V gene TRBV7-9 combines with J gene TRBJ2-1; either TRBD1 or TRBD2 may fit D (6 bases each). V lost 5 bases and J 0 bases, leaving 17 bases between the germline ends. In germline, CDR1 is SEHNR, CDR2 FQNEAQ (reference sequence). This CDR3 region has 17 residues.

Notes on this clone: A much larger clone lies a single base off, so this may be a read error. The chain recombines TRBV2 with TRBJ2-7; D uncertain. The V end was cut by 7 bases, the J end by 0 bases, with 7 bases between. Germline V gene lookup returns CDR1 SNHLY and CDR2 FYNNEI. CDR3 length: 12 residues. CDR3 amino acids: CASNGDSYEQYF. The CDR3, as DNA: TGTGCCAGCAATGGGGACTCCTACGAGCAGTACTTC.

This sequence joins TRBV7-3 and TRBJ2-2; 9 bases line up with TRBD2. The CDR3 covers 18 residues. CDR1 and CDR2 from the germline V gene are SGHTA and FQGTGA. J lost 2 bases, V lost 1 base, and 8 bases had no gene match. CDR3 nucleotides: TGTGCCAGCAGCTTAAGCCGAGCTAGCGGGGTCAACACCGGGGAGCTGTTTTTT. Protein sequence: CASSLSRASGVNTGELFF. The full variable domain, its missing parts supplied by reference TRBV7-3 and TRBJ2-2, is GAGVSQTPSNKVTEKGKYVELRCDPISGHTALYWYRQSLGQGPEFLIYFQGTGAADDSGLPNDRFFAVRPEGSVSTLKIQRTERGDSAVYLCASSLSRASGVNTGELFFGEGSRLTVL.

This chain joins TRBV4-3 and TRBJ1-2; D may be TRBD1 (5 bases). V was clipped by 3 bases and J by 6 bases, with 11 bases between them. Germline CDR1 is LGHNA and CDR2 is YSLEER. The length of the CDR3 is 13 residues. In nucleotides, the CDR3 is TGCGCCAGCAGCCAGGCGCAGGGACATGGCTACACCTTC. Translated: CASSQAQGHGYTF.

V usage is TRBV11-2 and J usage is TRBJ2-7, with TRBD2 matching 8 bases. Germline loops: CDR1 SGHAT, CDR2 FQNNGV. This CDR3 region has 17 residues. With V trimmed by 5 bases and J by 3 bases, 15 bases remained unmatched. The CDR3 sequence: CASSLAYGGVPHYEQYF. Here the CDR3 DNA reads TGTGCCAGCAGCCTAGCTTACGGGGGGGTCCCCCACTACGAGCAGTACTTC.

The V and J genes are TRBV28 and TRBJ1-5; D remains unclear. Germline V gene lookup returns CDR1 MDHEN and CDR2 SYDVKM. V lost 1 base to trimming and J lost 2 bases, with 9 bases between them. The CDR3 sequence is 15 residues long. CDR3 loop: CASSLSRRGNQPQHF. CDR3 DNA sequence: TGTGCCAGCAGTTTATCCAGGAGAGGCAATCAGCCCCAGCATTTT.

This chain joins TRBV2 and TRBJ2-3, with a tentative D call TRBD1 (5 bases). V lost 8 bases to trimming and J lost 2 bases, with 8 bases between them. Germline V CDR1 and CDR2: SNHLY, FYNNEI. This CDR3 spans 12 amino acids. This chain's CDR3 is CASSGNTDTQYF. As DNA, the CDR3 is TGTGCCAGCTCAGGGAACACAGATACGCAGTATTTT.

V is TRBV4-3 and J is TRBJ2-2, with 8 bases that match TRBD2. This CDR3 contains 15 residues. Germline CDR1 is LGHNA and CDR2 is YSLEER. With V trimmed by 4 bases and J by 2 bases, 3 bases remained unmatched. CDR3 residues: CASSPLADNTGELFF. The CDR3 coding sequence is TGCGCCAGCAGCCCACTAGCGGACAACACCGGGGAGCTGTTTTTT.